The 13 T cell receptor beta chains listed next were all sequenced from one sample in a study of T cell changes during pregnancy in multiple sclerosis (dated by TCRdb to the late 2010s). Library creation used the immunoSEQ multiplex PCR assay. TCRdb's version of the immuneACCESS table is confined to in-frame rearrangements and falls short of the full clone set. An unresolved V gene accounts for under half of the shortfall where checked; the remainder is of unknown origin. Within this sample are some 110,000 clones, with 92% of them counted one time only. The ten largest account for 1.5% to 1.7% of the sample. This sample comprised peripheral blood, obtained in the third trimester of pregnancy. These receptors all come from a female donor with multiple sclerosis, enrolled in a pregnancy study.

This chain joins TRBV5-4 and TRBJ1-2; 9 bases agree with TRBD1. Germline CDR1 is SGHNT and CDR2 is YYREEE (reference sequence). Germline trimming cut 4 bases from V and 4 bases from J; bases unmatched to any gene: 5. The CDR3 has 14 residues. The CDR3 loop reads CASSRRQGVYGYTF. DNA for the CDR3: TGTGCCAGCAGCCGTAGACAGGGGGTCTATGGCTACACCTTC. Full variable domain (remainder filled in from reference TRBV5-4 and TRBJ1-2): ETGVTQSPTHLIKTRGQQVTLRCSSQSGHNTVSWYQQALGQGPQFIFQYYREEENGRGNFPPRFSGLQFPNYSSELNVNALELDDSALYLCASSRRQGVYGYTFGSGTRLTVV.

As DNA, the CDR3 is TGTGCCAGCAGCTTTTACCAGGGGGAGTACAATGAGCAGTTCTTC. Its protein product is CASSFYQGEYNEQFF. The chain links TRBV7-2 to TRBJ2-1; 7 nucleotides line up with TRBD1. The CDR3 has 15 residues. Germline CDR1 reads SGHTA; CDR2 reads FQGNSA. J was trimmed by 4 bases and V by 3 bases; bases with no gene match: 6.

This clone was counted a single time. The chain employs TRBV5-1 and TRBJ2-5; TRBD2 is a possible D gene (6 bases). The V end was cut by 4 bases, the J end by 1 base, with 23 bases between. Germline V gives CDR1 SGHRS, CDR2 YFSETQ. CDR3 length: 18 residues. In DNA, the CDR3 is TGCGCCAGCAGCCCGGGAGTGGGCGGGGCCCCGACCCAAGAGACCCAGTACTTC. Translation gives CASSPGVGGAPTQETQYF.

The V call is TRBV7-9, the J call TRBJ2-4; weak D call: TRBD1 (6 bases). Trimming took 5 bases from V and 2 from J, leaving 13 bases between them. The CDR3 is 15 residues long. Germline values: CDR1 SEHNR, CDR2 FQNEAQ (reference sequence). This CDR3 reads CASSPTGSSKNIQYF. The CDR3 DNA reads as TGTGCCAGCAGCCCGACAGGATCGTCCAAAAACATTCAGTACTTC.

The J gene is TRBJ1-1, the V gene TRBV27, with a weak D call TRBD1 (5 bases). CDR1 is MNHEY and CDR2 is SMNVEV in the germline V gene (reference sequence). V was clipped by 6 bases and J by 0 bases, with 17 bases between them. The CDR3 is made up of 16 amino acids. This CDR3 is CASRPGQGNLNTEAFF. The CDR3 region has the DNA TGTGCCAGCAGACCCGGGCAGGGAAATCTGAACACTGAAGCTTTCTTT.

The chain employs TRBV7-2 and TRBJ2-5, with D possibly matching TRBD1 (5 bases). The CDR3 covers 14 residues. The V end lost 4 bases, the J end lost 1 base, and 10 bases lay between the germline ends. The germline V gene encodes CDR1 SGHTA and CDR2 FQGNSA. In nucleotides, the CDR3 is TGTGCCAGCAGCTCTTTAGACAGCCAAGAGACCCAGTACTTC. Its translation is CASSSLDSQETQYF.

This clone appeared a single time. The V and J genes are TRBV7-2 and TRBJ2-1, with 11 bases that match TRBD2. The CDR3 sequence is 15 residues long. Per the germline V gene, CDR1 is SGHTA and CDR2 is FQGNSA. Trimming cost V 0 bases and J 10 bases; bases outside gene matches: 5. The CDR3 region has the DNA TGTGCCAGCAGCTTAGCTAGCGGGGGGGCCAGAGAGCAGTTCTTC. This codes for CASSLASGGAREQFF.

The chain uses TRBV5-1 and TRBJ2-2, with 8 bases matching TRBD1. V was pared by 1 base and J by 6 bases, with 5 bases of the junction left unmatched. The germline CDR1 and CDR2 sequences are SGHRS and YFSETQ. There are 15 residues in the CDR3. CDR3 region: CASSLRQGSSGELFF. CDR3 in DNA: TGCGCCAGCAGCTTGAGACAGGGGTCTTCCGGGGAGCTGTTTTTT.

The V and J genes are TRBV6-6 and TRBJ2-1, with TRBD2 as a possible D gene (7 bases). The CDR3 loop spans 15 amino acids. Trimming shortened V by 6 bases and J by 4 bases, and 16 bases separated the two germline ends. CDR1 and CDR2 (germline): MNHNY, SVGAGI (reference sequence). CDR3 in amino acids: CASSPQGGAYNEQFF. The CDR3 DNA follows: TGTGCCAGCAGCCCTCAAGGGGGGGCTTACAATGAGCAGTTCTTC.

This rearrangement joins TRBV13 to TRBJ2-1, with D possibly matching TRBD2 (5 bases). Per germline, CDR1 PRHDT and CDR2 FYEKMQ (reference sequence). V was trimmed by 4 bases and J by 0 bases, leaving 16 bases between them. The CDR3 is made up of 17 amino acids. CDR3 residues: CASSSLSSEDSYNEQFF. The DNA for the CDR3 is TGTGCCAGCAGCTCCCTGAGTAGCGAAGACTCCTACAATGAGCAGTTCTTC. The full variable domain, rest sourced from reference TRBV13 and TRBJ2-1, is AAGVIQSPRHLIKEKRETATLKCYPIPRHDTVYWYQQGPGQDPQFLISFYEKMQSDKGSIPDRFSAQQFSDYHSELNMSSLELGDSALYFCASSSLSSEDSYNEQFFGPGTRLTVL.

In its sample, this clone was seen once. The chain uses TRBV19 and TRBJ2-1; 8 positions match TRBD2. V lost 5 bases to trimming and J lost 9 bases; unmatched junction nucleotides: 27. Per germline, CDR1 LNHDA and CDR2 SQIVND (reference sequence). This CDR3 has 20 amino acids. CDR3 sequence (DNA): TGTGCCAGTAGTCCTAATTCCGGGACTAGAGTGATAGCCGGCATTCGTGAGCAGTTCTTC. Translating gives CASSPNSGTRVIAGIREQFF. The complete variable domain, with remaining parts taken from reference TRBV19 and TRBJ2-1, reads DGGITQSPKYLFRKEGQNVTLSCEQNLNHDAMYWYRQDPGQGLRLIYYSQIVNDFQKGDIAEGYSVSREKKESFPLTVTSAQKNPTAFYLCASSPNSGTRVIAGIREQFFGPGTRLTVL.

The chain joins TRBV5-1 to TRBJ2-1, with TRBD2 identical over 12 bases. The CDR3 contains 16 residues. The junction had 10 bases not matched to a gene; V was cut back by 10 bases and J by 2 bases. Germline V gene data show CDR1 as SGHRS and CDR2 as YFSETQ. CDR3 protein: CAPFVSSGRAYNEQFF. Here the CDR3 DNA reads TGCGCCCCGTTCGTATCTAGCGGGAGGGCCTACAATGAGCAGTTCTTC.

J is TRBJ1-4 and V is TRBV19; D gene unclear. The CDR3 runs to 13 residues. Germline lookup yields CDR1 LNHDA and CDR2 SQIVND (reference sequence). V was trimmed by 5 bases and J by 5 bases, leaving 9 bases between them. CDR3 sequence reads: CASSGRPNEKLFF. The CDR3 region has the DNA TGTGCCAGTAGTGGGAGGCCAAATGAAAAACTGTTTTTT.